The 21 T cell receptor beta chains listed next were all sequenced from one sample in a study of CD8 T cells in ankylosing spondylitis. TCRdb itself ran the 5' RACE reads through MiXCR, one entry per CDR3 protein. This table holds approximately 290,000 distinct CDR3 sequences, around 20% found once. The sample comprised blood, either unsorted or a sorted T cell fraction (not recorded which). The receptors were gathered from a female donor with ankylosing spondylitis or in good health (not recorded which).

The chain employs TRBV6-5 and TRBJ2-7; 11 positions match TRBD2. This CDR3 is built from 16 residues. Germline trimming cut 0 bases from V and 6 bases from J; bases unmatched to any gene: 7. Germline V gives CDR1 MNHEY, CDR2 SVGAGI. The CDR3 loop is CASSYSRSGRAGEQYF. In DNA form, the CDR3 reads TGTGCCAGCAGTTACTCACGTAGCGGGAGGGCTGGCGAGCAGTACTTC.

This clonotype was observed a handful of times. The genes are TRBV20-1 and TRBJ1-3; 7 bases agree with TRBD1. Germline V lookup: CDR1 DFQATT, CDR2 SNEGSKA (reference sequence). The V and J ends lost 6 bases and 4 bases, in that order; junction bases with no gene match: 3. The CDR3 totals 12 residues. The CDR3 reads CSATDRGNTIYF. In nucleotides, the CDR3 is TGCAGTGCCACGGACAGGGGAAACACCATATATTTT.

This clonotype turned up a few times. The chain joins TRBV21-1 to TRBJ1-4. TRBV21-1 is noted as a pseudogene. The CDR3 runs 11 residues. The CDR3 coding sequence is TGTGCCAGCCGCTCCGGTGAAAAACTGTTTTTT. Translated, it gives CASRSGEKLFF.

CDR3 in DNA: TGTGCTAGTGGTTTGGGGTACTATGGCTACACCTTC. It translates to CASGLGYYGYTF. The chain carries TRBV12-5 and TRBJ1-2; no definite D call. The CDR3 is made up of 12 amino acids. V lost 1 base and J lost 3, with 3 bases in between. Germline-derived CDR1 and CDR2 are LGHNT and FRNRAP. Full variable domain (remainder filled in from reference TRBV12-5 and TRBJ1-2): DARVTQTPRHKVTEMGQEVTMRCQPILGHNTVFWYRQTMMQGLELLAYFRNRAPLDDSGMPKDRFSAEMPDATLATLKIQPSEPRDSAVYFCASGLGYYGYTFGSGTRLTVV.

The chain carries TRBV27 and TRBJ2-7, with 9 bases fitting TRBD2. From germline, CDR1 is MNHEY and CDR2 SMNVEV (reference sequence). V lost 2 bases to trimming and J lost 4 bases; unmatched junction nucleotides: 6. CDR3 length equals 15 residues. The CDR3 DNA follows: TGTGCCAGCAGTTTAGAGGGTAGCGGGAGTTACGAGCAGTACTTC. The encoded protein is CASSLEGSGSYEQYF.

The sample holds a few counts of this clonotype. This chain uses TRBV20-1 with TRBJ1-2; D is unclear. V lost 0 bases, J lost 2 bases, and 10 bases lay in between. CDR1 is DFQATT, CDR2 SNEGSKA, per germline (reference sequence). The CDR3 is 14 residues long. The CDR3 reads CSAREETLNYGYTF. CDR3 sequence (DNA): TGCAGTGCTAGAGAGGAGACATTGAACTATGGCTACACCTTC.

This chain's CDR3 is CAWGTGERAFF. The CDR3 bases are TGTGCCTGGGGGACAGGGGAGCGAGCTTTCTTT. This sequence joins TRBV30 and TRBJ1-1; 10 nucleotides agree with TRBD1. The CDR3 length is 11 residues. The V gene end was trimmed by 5 bases and the J gene end by 10 bases; junction bases not matched to a gene: 4. The germline V gene has CDR1 GTSNPN and CDR2 SVGIG (reference sequence).

V is TRBV12-3 or TRBV12-4 and J is TRBJ1-6; 9 bases match TRBD1. V lost 5 bases and J lost 10; bases outside the gene matches: 6. The CDR3 covers 14 residues. The CDR3 region is CASSPGTGRSPLHF. The CDR3, as DNA: TGTGCCAGCAGTCCGGGGACAGGGAGATCACCCCTCCACTTT.

The CDR3 DNA sequence: TGTGCCAGCAGCGCCCGAGGAGCGGGAGGTACCGGGGAGCTGTTTTTT. Protein: CASSARGAGGTGELFF. The chain recombines TRBV3-1 with TRBJ2-2, with 9 bases aligning to TRBD2. V dropped 5 bases and J dropped 5; count of bases not matched to a gene: 9. This CDR3 is 16 amino acids long. The germline V gene encodes CDR1 LGHDT and CDR2 YNNKEL (reference sequence).

This clonotype was observed at least ten times. This sequence joins TRBV12-3 or TRBV12-4 and TRBJ1-2, with D possibly matching TRBD1 (6 bases). The ends were cut back, 5 bases at V and 5 bases at J, with 9 bases in the middle. The CDR3 covers 12 residues. The CDR3 is CASSTGQYGYTF. Here the CDR3 DNA reads TGTGCCAGCAGTACCGGACAGTATGGCTACACCTTC.

The table lists this clonotype with a few counts. The V call is TRBV7-2, the J call TRBJ2-7; a weak D match, TRBD2 (6 bases). Trimming pared 5 bases from V and 5 bases from J, leaving 13 bases between. Per the germline V gene, CDR1 is SGHTA and CDR2 is FQGNSA. The length of the CDR3 is 13 residues. CDR3 region: CASSPGVLNEQYF. As DNA, the CDR3 is TGTGCCAGCAGCCCGGGAGTCCTGAACGAGCAGTACTTC.

This clonotype was counted a few times. The V and J genes are TRBV9 and TRBJ2-5; the match to TRBD2 covers 12 bases. Germline trimming cut 0 bases from V and 4 bases from J; bases unmatched to any gene: 4. The CDR3 runs to 16 residues. The germline gives CDR1 SGDLS, CDR2 YYNGEE. CDR3: CASSVASGRAGETQYF. CDR3 nucleotides: TGTGCCAGCAGCGTAGCTAGCGGGAGGGCCGGAGAGACCCAGTACTTC.

The J gene is TRBJ2-7, the V gene TRBV7-9; the D gene could be TRBD1 or TRBD2 (5 bases each). This CDR3 region has 12 residues. Germline V gene lookup returns CDR1 SEHNR and CDR2 FQNEAQ (reference sequence). V lost 4 bases to trimming and J lost 6 bases, with 10 bases between them. As DNA, the CDR3 is TGTGCCAGCAGCTCCTCGGGGCTCGAGCAGTACTTC. Amino acids: CASSSSGLEQYF.

The rearrangement links TRBV25-1 to TRBJ2-1; D is uncertain. Germline-derived CDR1 and CDR2 are MGHDK and SYGVNS. Between the trimmed V and J ends, which lost 2 bases and 2 bases, there was a span of 16 bases. CDR3 size: 17 residues. The CDR3 nucleotides are TGTGCCAGCAGTGAACTCCGGTTCGCAGTTACCTACAATGAGCAGTTCTTC. Protein product: CASSELRFAVTYNEQFF.

The sample holds a few counts of this clonotype. The chain combines TRBV5-1 with TRBJ1-6; a weak D match, TRBD1 (6 bases). The CDR3 loop spans 15 amino acids. V shed 0 bases and J shed 8 bases, with 12 bases lying between them. Per germline, CDR1 SGHRS and CDR2 YFSETQ. Here the CDR3 reads CASSLEGGRDSPLHF. CDR3 DNA sequence: TGCGCCAGCAGCTTGGAGGGGGGACGGGATTCACCCCTCCACTTT.

The V gene is TRBV6-1, the J gene TRBJ2-3; D not resolved. Germline loops: CDR1 MNHNS, CDR2 SASEGT. CDR3 size: 14 residues. V lost 5 bases, J lost 2 bases, and 11 bases lay in between. CDR3 sequence reads: CASSSSYLTDTQYF. The CDR3 DNA reads as TGTGCCAGCAGTAGTTCCTACCTCACAGATACGCAGTATTTT.

The chain joins TRBV20-1 to TRBJ2-7; a possible D gene is TRBD2 (6 bases). CDR1 is DFQATT and CDR2 is SNEGSKA in the germline V gene (reference sequence). Deletions cut 6 bases from V and 3 bases from J, with 15 bases between. This CDR3 is built from 13 residues. This CDR3 reads CSAKGLGIYEQYF. The DNA for the CDR3 is TGCAGTGCGAAGGGACTGGGAATCTACGAGCAGTACTTC.

This clonotype showed up just a few times. The chain uses TRBV3-1 and TRBJ2-3; no definite D call. The germline CDR1 and CDR2 sequences are LGHDT and YNNKEL (reference sequence). V dropped 4 bases and J dropped 4 bases, with 12 bases sitting between them. The CDR3 spans 14 residues. CDR3 DNA sequence: TGTGCCAGCAGCCCTGTCCCAGCTGCAGATACGCAGTATTTT. This sequence encodes CASSPVPAADTQYF.

This rearrangement joins TRBV5-1 to TRBJ2-1, with 8 bases matching TRBD2. Germline CDR1 and CDR2: SGHRS and YFSETQ. V lost 2 bases to trimming and J lost 8 bases; unmatched junction nucleotides: 12. The CDR3 runs 16 residues. Here the CDR3 reads CASSFRSSGSTDEQFF. In DNA form, the CDR3 reads TGCGCCAGCAGCTTCAGGTCCAGCGGGAGTACCGATGAGCAGTTCTTC.

This clonotype was seen ten or more times. This chain joins TRBV10-3 and TRBJ2-1; D perhaps matches TRBD1 (6 bases). The germline V gene has CDR1 ENHRY and CDR2 SYGVKD. The CDR3 totals 14 residues. V lost 3 bases, J lost 1 base, and 7 bases lay in between. CDR3 nucleotides: TGTGCCATCAGTGAAGGACAGTCCTACAATGAGCAGTTCTTC. Protein sequence: CAISEGQSYNEQFF.

This clonotype was detected only a few times. J is TRBJ1-4 and V is TRBV5-6; D call uncertain. The CDR3 sequence is 14 residues long. Germline CDR1 is SGHDT and CDR2 is YYEEEE. The V end lost 1 base, the J end lost 4 bases, and 8 bases lay between the germline ends. CDR3: CASSLNGLNEKLFF. The CDR3 region has the DNA TGTGCCAGCAGCTTGAACGGTCTTAATGAAAAACTGTTTTTT.